The 17 T cell receptor beta chains in this list originate from one sample, sequenced in a study of cytomegalovirus exposure and HLA in healthy donors. A multiplex PCR was run with 60 Vbeta primers and 13 Jbeta primers. Profiled with immunoSEQ multiplex PCR; TCRdb holds only in-frame clones, not every one. The table includes about 110,000 clones, approximately 70% detected once. The sequencing input was PBMCs. The source is a man aged 35-49 years in good health and CMV-seronegative.

This clone came up once. The chain links TRBV28 to TRBJ1-5; no clear D gene. The germline V gene encodes CDR1 MDHEN and CDR2 SYDVKM. Trimming removed 6 bases at V and 4 bases at J, with 19 bases between. CDR3 size: 16 residues. The CDR3: CASRAAGLGVNQPQHF. In DNA form, the CDR3 reads TGTGCCAGCAGGGCGGCGGGCCTGGGAGTAAATCAGCCCCAGCATTTT. Full variable domain (outside the CDR3, taken from reference TRBV28 and TRBJ1-5): DVKVTQSSRYLVKRTGEKVFLECVQDMDHENMFWYRQDPGLGLRLIYFSYDVKMKEKGDIPEGYSVSREKKERFSLILESASTNQTSMYLCASRAAGLGVNQPQHFGDGTRLSIL.

This clone was counted only a few times. The chain uses TRBV19 and TRBJ2-1, with 9 bases fitting TRBD2. The CDR3 is 15 amino acids. Germline V gene data show CDR1 as LNHDA and CDR2 as SQIVND (reference sequence). J lost 3 bases, V lost 3 bases, and 3 bases had no gene match. The CDR3 loop is CASSMGRGGYNEQFF. DNA of the CDR3: TGTGCCAGTAGTATGGGGCGGGGGGGCTACAATGAGCAGTTCTTC.

This chain connects TRBV7-2 to TRBJ2-7; 12 bases map to TRBD2. The V segment lost 5 bases and the J segment 2 bases; nucleotides outside the gene matches: 7. Germline V gives CDR1 SGHTA, CDR2 FQGNSA. The CDR3 contains 16 residues. The CDR3 DNA reads TGTGCCAGCAGCACCAGACTAGCGGGGGCCACCTACGAGCAGTACTTC. Amino acids: CASSTRLAGATYEQYF.

A few counts support this clone. The J gene is TRBJ2-3, the V gene TRBV5-6; D ambiguous. Deletions cut 0 bases from V and 6 bases from J, with 5 bases between. The V gene's germline CDR1 is SGHDT and CDR2 YYEEEE. The CDR3 is 12 amino acids. CDR3 sequence (DNA): TGTGCCAGCAGCTTGGTCCGGGATACGCAGTATTTT. This codes for CASSLVRDTQYF.

This clone was detected once. The chain links TRBV21-1 to TRBJ2-7; TRBD1 is the table's D call and was not checked against the DNA. TRBV21-1 is shown as a pseudogene. This CDR3 contains 14 residues. CDR3 nucleotides: TGTGCCAGCAGCACCCGACAGGGGGCGTTTGAGCAGTACTTC. Protein: CASSTRQGAFEQYF.

The chain employs TRBV5-6 and TRBJ1-5; D possibly corresponds to TRBD1 (5 bases). This CDR3 is 15 amino acids long. Germline CDR1 and CDR2: SGHDT and YYEEEE. Trimming pared 0 bases from V and 1 base from J, leaving 8 bases between. The CDR3 spells CASSLVGASNQPQHF. CDR3 nucleotide sequence: TGTGCCAGCAGCTTGGTAGGGGCGAGCAATCAGCCCCAGCATTTT.

This chain uses TRBV10-1 with TRBJ2-7, with 9 nucleotides matching TRBD1. With V trimmed by 6 bases and J by 6 bases, 12 bases remained unmatched. Germline CDR1 reads WNHNN; CDR2 reads SYGVQD (reference sequence). The length of the CDR3 is 15 residues. This CDR3 is CASSPDRGFTCEQYF. DNA for the CDR3: TGCGCCAGCAGCCCGGACAGGGGATTTACGTGCGAGCAGTACTTC.

V and J are TRBV19 and TRBJ1-2; possible D gene TRBD1, 5 bases. The V and J ends lost 5 bases and 2 bases respectively, with 15 bases between them. The germline CDR1 and CDR2 sequences are LNHDA and SQIVND (reference sequence). The CDR3 totals 15 residues. This chain's CDR3 is CASSQPGGRNYGYTF. For the CDR3, the DNA is TGTGCCAGTAGTCAGCCCGGGGGGAGGAACTATGGCTACACCTTC.

V usage is TRBV4-1 and J usage is TRBJ2-1; 9 bases agree with TRBD2. CDR1 is MGHRA, CDR2 YSYEKL, per germline. V was pared by 4 bases and J by 8 bases, with 12 bases of the junction left unmatched. The CDR3 is made up of 16 amino acids. The CDR3 DNA follows: TGCGCCAGCAGCCTGAATACCGGGACTAGCTTACATGAGCAGTTCTTC. This sequence encodes CASSLNTGTSLHEQFF.

The chain uses TRBV6-5 and TRBJ1-2; the D is unclear. The CDR3 is 13 amino acids. Per germline, CDR1 MNHEY and CDR2 SVGAGI. Trimming stripped 0 bases from V and 8 bases from J, with 10 bases between. The DNA for the CDR3 is TGTGCCAGCAGTTACTCGGCCAAATGGGGCTACACCTTC. This codes for CASSYSAKWGYTF.

The rearrangement joins TRBV2 to TRBJ1-2, with no clear D. CDR3 length equals 12 residues. Looked up from germline, CDR1 is SNHLY and CDR2 is FYNNEI. V was clipped by 8 bases and J by 6 bases, with 13 bases between them. The CDR3 bases are TGTGCCAGCGCGGGGAATATTGATGGCTACACCTTC. It translates to CASAGNIDGYTF.

The chain links TRBV19 to TRBJ2-7; D possibly corresponds to TRBD1 (7 bases). This CDR3 spans 13 amino acids. Deletions cut 2 bases from V and 7 bases from J, with 12 bases between. Germline lookup yields CDR1 LNHDA and CDR2 SQIVND (reference sequence). In nucleotides, the CDR3 is TGTGCCAGTAGTATAACATCAGGGGGGGAGCAGTACTTC. Its protein product is CASSITSGGEQYF.

The chain couples TRBV29-1 to TRBJ2-7; 10 nucleotides align to TRBD1. The CDR3 totals 13 residues. J gave up 2 bases and V 4 bases, and 2 bases lay outside the gene matches. CDR1 SQVTM and CDR2 ANQGSEA come from the germline V gene. The CDR3 nucleotides read TGCAGCGTTGGGGGACAGGGGCCCTACGAGCAGTACTTC. Its protein is CSVGGQGPYEQYF.

The chain joins TRBV6-5 to TRBJ1-4; 7 nucleotides agree with TRBD1. Germline V lookup: CDR1 MNHEY, CDR2 SVGAGI. The CDR3 length is 14 residues. Germline trimming cut 2 bases from V and 7 bases from J; bases unmatched to any gene: 4. The CDR3 region has the DNA TGTGCCAGCAGTTACGAAGGGGGCCTTGAAAAACTGTTTTTT. As protein: CASSYEGGLEKLFF.

The V gene is TRBV5-5, the J gene TRBJ2-5; 8 bases fit TRBD1. Germline assignment: CDR1 SGHKS and CDR2 YYEKEE (reference sequence). Trimming took 4 bases from V and 6 from J; bases not matched to a gene: 11. This CDR3 has 15 residues. The CDR3: CASSQLGQGRKTQYF. In DNA form, the CDR3 reads TGTGCCAGCAGCCAACTCGGACAGGGTAGGAAGACCCAGTACTTC.

This chain connects TRBV12-5 to TRBJ2-1; D gene ambiguous. The CDR3 totals 13 residues. Deletions cut 2 bases from V and 2 bases from J, with 4 bases between. Germline V gene lookup returns CDR1 LGHNT and CDR2 FRNRAP. The CDR3 DNA is TGTGCTAGTGGTTTGTGGCCCTACAATGAGCAGTTCTTC. Protein: CASGLWPYNEQFF.

This clone showed up just once. This chain joins TRBV5-6 and TRBJ1-1, with no clear D. Per germline, CDR1 SGHDT and CDR2 YYEEEE. V was cut by 4 bases and J by 0 bases, with 19 bases left in between. The CDR3 has 17 residues. CDR3 in amino acids: CASSPVGELPMNTEAFF. The CDR3 nucleotides read TGTGCCAGCAGCCCGGTCGGGGAACTCCCTATGAACACTGAAGCTTTCTTT.